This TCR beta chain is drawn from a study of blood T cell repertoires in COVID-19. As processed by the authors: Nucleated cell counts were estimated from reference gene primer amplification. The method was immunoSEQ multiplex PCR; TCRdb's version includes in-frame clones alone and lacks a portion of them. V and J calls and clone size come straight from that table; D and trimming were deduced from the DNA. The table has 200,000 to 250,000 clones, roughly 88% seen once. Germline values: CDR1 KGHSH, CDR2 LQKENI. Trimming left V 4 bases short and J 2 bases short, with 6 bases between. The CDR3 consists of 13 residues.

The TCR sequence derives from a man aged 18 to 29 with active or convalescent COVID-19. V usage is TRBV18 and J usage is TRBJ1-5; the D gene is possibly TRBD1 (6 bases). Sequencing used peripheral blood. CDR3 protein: CASSQGGNQPQHF. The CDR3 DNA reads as TGTGCCAGCTCACAGGGGGGCAATCAGCCCCAGCATTTT.